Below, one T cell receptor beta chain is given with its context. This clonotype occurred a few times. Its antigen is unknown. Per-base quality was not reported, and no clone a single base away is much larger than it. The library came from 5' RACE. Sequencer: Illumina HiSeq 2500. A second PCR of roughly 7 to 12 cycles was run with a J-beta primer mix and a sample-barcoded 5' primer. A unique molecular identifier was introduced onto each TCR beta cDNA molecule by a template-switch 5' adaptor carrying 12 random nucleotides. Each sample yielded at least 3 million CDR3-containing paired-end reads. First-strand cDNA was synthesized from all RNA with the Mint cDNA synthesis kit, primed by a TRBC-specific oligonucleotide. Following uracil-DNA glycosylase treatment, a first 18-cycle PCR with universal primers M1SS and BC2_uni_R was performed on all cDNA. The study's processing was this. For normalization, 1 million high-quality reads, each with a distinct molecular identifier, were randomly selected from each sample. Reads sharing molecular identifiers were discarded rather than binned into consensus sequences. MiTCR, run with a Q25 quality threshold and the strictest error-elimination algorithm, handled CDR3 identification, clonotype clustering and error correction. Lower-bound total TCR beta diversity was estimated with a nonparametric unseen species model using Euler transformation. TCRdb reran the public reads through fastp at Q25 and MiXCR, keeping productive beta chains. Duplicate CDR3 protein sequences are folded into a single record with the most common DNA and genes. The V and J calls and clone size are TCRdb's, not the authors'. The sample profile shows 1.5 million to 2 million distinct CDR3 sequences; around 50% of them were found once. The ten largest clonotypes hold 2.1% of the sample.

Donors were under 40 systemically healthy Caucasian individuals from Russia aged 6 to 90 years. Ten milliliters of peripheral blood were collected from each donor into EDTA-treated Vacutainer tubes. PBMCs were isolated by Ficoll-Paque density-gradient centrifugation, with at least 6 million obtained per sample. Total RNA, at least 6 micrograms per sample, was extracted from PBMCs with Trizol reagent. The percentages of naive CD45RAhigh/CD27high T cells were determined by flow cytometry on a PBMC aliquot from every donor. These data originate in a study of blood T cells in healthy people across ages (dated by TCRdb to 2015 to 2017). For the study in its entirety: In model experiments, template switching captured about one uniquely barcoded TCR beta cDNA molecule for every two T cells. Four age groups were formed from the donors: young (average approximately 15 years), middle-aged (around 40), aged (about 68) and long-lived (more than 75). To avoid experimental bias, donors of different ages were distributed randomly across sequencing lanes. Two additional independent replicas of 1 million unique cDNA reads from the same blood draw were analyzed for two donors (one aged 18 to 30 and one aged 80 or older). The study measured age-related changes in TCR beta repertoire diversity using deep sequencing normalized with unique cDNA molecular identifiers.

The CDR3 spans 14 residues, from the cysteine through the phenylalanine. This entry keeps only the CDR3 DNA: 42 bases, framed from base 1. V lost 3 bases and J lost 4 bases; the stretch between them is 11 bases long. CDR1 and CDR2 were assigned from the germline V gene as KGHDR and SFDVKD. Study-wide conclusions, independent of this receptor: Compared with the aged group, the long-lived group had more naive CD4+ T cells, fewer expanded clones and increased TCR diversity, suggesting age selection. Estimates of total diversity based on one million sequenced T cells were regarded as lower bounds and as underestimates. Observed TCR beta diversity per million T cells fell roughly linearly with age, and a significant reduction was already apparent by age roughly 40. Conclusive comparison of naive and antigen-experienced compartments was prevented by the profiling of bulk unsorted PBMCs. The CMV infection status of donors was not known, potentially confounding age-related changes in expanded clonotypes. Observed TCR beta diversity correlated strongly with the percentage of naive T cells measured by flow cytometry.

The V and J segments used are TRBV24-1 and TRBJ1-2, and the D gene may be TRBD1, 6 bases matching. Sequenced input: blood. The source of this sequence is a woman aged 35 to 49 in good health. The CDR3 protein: CATSDADSFYGYTF. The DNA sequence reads TGTGCCACCAGTGATGCGGACAGTTTCTATGGCTACACCTTC.